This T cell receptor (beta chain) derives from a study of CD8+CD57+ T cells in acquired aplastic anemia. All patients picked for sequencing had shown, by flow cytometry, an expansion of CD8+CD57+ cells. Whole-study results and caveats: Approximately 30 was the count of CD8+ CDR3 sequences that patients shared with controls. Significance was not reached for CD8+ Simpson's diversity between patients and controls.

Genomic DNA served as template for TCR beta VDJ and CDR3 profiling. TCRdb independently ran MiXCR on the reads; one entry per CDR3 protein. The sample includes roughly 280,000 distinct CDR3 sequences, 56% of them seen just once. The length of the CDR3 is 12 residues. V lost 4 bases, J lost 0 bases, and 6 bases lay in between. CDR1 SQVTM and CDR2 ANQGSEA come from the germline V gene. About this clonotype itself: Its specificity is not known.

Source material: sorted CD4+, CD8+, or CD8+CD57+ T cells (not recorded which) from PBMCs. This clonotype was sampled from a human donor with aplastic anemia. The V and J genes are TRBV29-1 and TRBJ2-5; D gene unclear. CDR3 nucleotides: TGCAGCGTTGGTATGTACCAAGAGACCCAGTACTTC. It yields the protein CSVGMYQETQYF. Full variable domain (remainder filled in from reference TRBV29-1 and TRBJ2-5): SAVISQKPSRDICQRGTSLTIQCQVDSQVTMMFWYRQQPGQSLTLIATANQGSEATYESGFVIDKFPISRPNLTFSTLTVSNMSPEDSSIYLCSVGMYQETQYFGPGTRLLVL.